Here is one T cell receptor (beta chain) with its context. The data were obtained in a study of naive CD8 T cells in extremely preterm neonates. The germline V gene has CDR1 LGHNT and CDR2 FRNRAP. The CDR3 contains 17 residues. V dropped 3 bases and J dropped 4; count of bases not matched to a gene: 10. The protocol was immunoSEQ multiplex PCR, while the TCRdb copy is restricted to in-frame clones and leaves out a portion. The sample yields approximately 5,200 clones, around 97% seen once. Sequencing was done on a sample of naive CD8+ T cells from blood. The chain combines TRBV12-5 with TRBJ2-1; 9 bases line up with TRBD1. The sequence derives from a human donor in good health. In nucleotides, the CDR3 is TGTGCTAGTGGTTTAAGCCCCGGGACAGGGAGGTACAATGAGCAGTTCTTC. Its protein product is CASGLSPGTGRYNEQFF.